The clone carrying this TCR beta chain was observed at least ten times. TCRdb re-called the PCR reads through MiXCR, storing one row per CDR3 protein. The repertoire holds some 680,000 distinct CDR3 sequences, with around 25% as singletons. These data come from a study of molecular identifiers for immune sequencing clone quantification. The CDR3 has 13 residues. Unmatched junction bases numbered 8, after V lost 7 bases and J lost 2 bases. Looked up from germline, CDR1 is SQVTM and CDR2 is ANQGSEA. Sequencing was done on a sample of naive CD8+ T cells from blood, with Jurkat cell RNA spiked in. Subset reported: FACS-sorted CD8+CD4-CCR7+CD45RA+ naive T cells. The receptor was derived from a human donor in good health. Some libraries in this study had Jurkat cell RNA spiked in. The chain joins TRBV29-1 to TRBJ2-7, with TRBD1 identical over 7 bases. Here the CDR3 reads CSAAGTVTYEQYF. CDR3 nucleotide sequence: TGCAGCGCCGCCGGGACAGTTACCTACGAGCAGTACTTC.